There are many counts of the clone carrying this T cell receptor beta chain. Its specificity is not known. A unique molecular identifier was carried by every single TCR cDNA molecule. In TCRdb, the 5' RACE reads were re-called with MiXCR into one record per CDR3 protein. The repertoire holds about 27,000 distinct CDR3 sequences, with less than 9% as singletons. Germline loops: CDR1 LGHDT, CDR2 YNNKEL (reference sequence). The CDR3 totals 14 residues. Trimming cost V 1 base and J 5 bases, with 12 bases left between them. Noted time point: sample taken at primary tumor resection. Whole RNA from tumor, nontumor lung or frozen PBMC was sequenced unsorted. This specimen belongs to a study of spatial heterogeneity in lung cancer. Looking at the study overall: Raw-read counts averaged over ten per unique TCR and UMI combination. Regarding the study as a whole: The study found that expanded intratumoral alpha and beta TCR counts tracked tumor mutation counts.

Sample: lung tumor tissue, taken at surgery. The clonotype comes from a male donor with early-stage non-small cell lung cancer. The V gene is TRBV3-1, the J gene TRBJ2-7; no definite D call. The CDR3 nucleotides are TGTGCCAGCAGCCAAGGCTGGGTGATCGACGAGCAGTACTTC. It codes for CASSQGWVIDEQYF.